This is a list of T cell receptor beta chains from one sample in a study of T cells after yellow fever vaccination. Via MiXCR, TCRdb re-called the 5' RACE reads, giving one row per CDR3 protein. Seen here are approximately 550,000 distinct CDR3 sequences, 15% to 20% observed once, and the top ten hold 13% to 15%. Material: PBMCs, obtained 15 days after the yellow fever booster vaccination. The receptors were sampled from a young man who received the YFV17D yellow fever vaccine. CDR3s include the opening cysteine and the closing phenylalanine or tryptophan. The D gene is left open where the match is weak. Rows give clone size only sometimes, using once, few, many, or a class for an expanded clone.

>-|-|TRBV20-1|TRBJ2-3
TGCAGTGCTAGTCGGGTAGCGGTAGACCTAACAGATACGCAGTATTTT
CSASRVAVDLTDTQYF
>-|few|TRBV24-1|TRBJ2-3
TGTGCCACCAGTGATTCAACAGATACGCAGTATTTT
CATSDSTDTQYF
>-|-|TRBV19|TRBJ1-1
TGTGCCAGTAGTATAGAGGAGACATCACTGCGAAACTTT
CASSIEETSLRNF
>TRBD2|-|TRBV20-1|TRBJ2-7
TGCAGTGCTAGAGGGTGGAGCGGGAGTCGGTCTAACGAGCAGTACTTC
CSARGWSGSRSNEQYF
>-|-|TRBV7-2|TRBJ1-3
TGTGCCAGCAGCTTAGGCCCCCTTTCTGGAAACACCATATATTTT
CASSLGPLSGNTIYF
>-|-|TRBV20-1|TRBJ2-3
TGCTGTGCTACCGGGTCCCTCGCACGGGCAGATACGCAGTATTTT
CCATGSLARADTQYF
>-|few|TRBV6-2/TRBV6-3|TRBJ2-7
TGTGCCAGCAGCCACGGGAACTATTACGAGCAGTACTTC
CASSHGNYYEQYF
>-|-|TRBV18|TRBJ2-2
TGTGCCAGCTCACCCGACAGGATGGCCGGGGAGCTGTTTTTT
CASSPDRMAGELFF
>TRBD2|few|TRBV20-1|TRBJ2-1
TGCAGTGCTAGGGTGACTAGCGGGGCCTTGAATGAGCAGTTCTTC
CSARVTSGALNEQFF
>-|few|TRBV6-2/TRBV6-3|TRBJ2-5
TGTGCCAGCAGTTATCCCCTTCGTGGGGAGACCCAGTACTTC
CASSYPLRGETQYF